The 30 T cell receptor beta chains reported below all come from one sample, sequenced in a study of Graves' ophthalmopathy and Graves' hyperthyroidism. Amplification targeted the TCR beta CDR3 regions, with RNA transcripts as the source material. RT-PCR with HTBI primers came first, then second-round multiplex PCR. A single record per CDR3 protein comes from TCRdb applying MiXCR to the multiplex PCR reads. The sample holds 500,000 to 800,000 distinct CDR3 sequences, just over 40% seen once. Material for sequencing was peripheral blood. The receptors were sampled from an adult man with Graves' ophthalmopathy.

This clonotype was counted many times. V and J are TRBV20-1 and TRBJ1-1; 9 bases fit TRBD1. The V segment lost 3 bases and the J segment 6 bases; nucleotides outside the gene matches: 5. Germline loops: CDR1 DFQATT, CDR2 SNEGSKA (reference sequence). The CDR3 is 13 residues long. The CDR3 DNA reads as TGCAGTGCTAGGAAGGACAGGGGATCTGAAGCTTTCTTT. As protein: CSARKDRGSEAFF.

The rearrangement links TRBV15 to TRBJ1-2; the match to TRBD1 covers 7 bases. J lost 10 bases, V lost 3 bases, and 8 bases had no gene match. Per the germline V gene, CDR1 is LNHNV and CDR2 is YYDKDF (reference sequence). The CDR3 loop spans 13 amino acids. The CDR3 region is CATSSHPTGNYTF. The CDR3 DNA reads TGTGCCACCAGCAGCCACCCGACAGGGAACTACACCTTC.

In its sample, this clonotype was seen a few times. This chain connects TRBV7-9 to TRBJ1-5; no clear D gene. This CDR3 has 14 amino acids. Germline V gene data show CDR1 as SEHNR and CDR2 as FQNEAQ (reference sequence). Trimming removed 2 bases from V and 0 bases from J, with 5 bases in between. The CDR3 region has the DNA TGTGCCAGCAGCTTAAACTATAGCAATCAGCCCCAGCATTTT. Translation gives CASSLNYSNQPQHF.

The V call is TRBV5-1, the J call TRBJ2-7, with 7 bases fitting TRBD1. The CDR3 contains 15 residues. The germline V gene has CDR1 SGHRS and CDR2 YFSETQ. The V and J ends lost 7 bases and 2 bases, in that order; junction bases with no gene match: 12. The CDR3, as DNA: TGCGCCAGCTGCCCTACCCTCGGACAGGCCTACGAGCAGTACTTC. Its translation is CASCPTLGQAYEQYF.

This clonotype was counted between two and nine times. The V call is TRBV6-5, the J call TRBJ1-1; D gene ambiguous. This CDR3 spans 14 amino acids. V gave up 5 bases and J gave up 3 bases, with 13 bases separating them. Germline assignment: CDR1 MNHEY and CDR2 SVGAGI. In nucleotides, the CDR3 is TGTGCCAGCAGTGAGGCAGGTGGGCACACTGAAGCTTTCTTT. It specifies CASSEAGGHTEAFF.

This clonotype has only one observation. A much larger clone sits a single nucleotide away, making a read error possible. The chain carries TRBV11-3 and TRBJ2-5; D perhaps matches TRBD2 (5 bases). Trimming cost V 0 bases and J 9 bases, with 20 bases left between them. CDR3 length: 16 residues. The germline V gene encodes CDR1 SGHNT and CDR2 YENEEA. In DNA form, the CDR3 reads TGTGCCAGCAGCTTAGATCAAGGGCTAGCATCGGAGGCCCAGTACTTC. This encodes CASSLDQGLASEAQYF. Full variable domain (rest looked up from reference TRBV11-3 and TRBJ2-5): EAGVVQSPRYKIIEKKQPVAFWCNPISGHNTLYWYLQNLGQGPELLIRYENEEAVDDSQLPKDRFSAERLKGVDSTLKIQPAELGDSAVYLCASSLDQGLASEAQYFGPGTRLLVL.

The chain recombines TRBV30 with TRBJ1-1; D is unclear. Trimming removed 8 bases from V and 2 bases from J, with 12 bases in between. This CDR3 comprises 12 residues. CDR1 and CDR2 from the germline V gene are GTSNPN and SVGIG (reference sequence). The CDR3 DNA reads TGTGCCCGACGGGTACAAAACACTGAAGCTTTCTTT. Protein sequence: CARRVQNTEAFF.

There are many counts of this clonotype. The DNA for the CDR3 is TGTGCCAGCAGCCAGGAGAACACTGAAGCTTTCTTT. It translates to CASSQENTEAFF. The chain combines TRBV25-1 with TRBJ1-1; D not resolved. Germline V gene data show CDR1 as MGHDK and CDR2 as SYGVNS. The CDR3 totals 12 residues. V lost 6 bases and J 1 base, leaving 6 bases between the germline ends.

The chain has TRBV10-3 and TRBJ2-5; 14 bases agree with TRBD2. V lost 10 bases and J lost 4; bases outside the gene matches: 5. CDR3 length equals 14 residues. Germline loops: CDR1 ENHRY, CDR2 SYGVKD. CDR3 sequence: CASRLAGGLETQYF. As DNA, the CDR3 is TGTGCCAGCAGACTAGCGGGGGGGCTAGAGACCCAGTACTTC.

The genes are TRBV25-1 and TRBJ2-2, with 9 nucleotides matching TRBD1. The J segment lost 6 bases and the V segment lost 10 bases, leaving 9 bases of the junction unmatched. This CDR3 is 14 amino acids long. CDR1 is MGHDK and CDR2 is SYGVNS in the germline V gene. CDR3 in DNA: TGTGCCATCACAACAGGGGGCGTACCCGGGGAGCTGTTTTTT. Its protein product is CAITTGGVPGELFF.

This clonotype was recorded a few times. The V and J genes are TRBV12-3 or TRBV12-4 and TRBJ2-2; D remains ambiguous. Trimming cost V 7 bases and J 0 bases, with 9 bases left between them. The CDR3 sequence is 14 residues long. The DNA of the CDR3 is TGTGCCAGCAAGGACGGGTCGAACACCGGGGAGCTGTTTTTT. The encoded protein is CASKDGSNTGELFF.

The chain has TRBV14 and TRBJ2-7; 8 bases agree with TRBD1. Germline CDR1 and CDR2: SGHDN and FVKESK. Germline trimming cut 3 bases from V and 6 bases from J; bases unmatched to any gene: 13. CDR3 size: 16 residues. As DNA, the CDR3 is TGTGCCAGCAGCCAGATTACGGGACAGGTTAGGAGCGAGCAGTACTTC. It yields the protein CASSQITGQVRSEQYF.

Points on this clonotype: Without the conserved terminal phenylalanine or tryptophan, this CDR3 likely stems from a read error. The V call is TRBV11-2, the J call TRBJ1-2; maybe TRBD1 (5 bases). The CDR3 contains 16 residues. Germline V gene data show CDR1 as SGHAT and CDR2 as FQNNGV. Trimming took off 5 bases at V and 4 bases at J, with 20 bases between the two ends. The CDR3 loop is CASSPWDASTAYGYTL. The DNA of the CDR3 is TGTGCCAGCAGCCCGTGGGACGCCTCAACCGCCTATGGCTACACCCTC.

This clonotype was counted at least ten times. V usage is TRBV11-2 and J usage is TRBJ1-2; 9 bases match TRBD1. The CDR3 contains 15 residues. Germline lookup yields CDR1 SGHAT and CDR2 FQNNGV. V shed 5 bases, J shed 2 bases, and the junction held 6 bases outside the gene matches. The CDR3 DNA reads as TGTGCCAGCAGCCCAGGGGGACAGGGAAACTATGGCTACACCTTC. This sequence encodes CASSPGGQGNYGYTF.

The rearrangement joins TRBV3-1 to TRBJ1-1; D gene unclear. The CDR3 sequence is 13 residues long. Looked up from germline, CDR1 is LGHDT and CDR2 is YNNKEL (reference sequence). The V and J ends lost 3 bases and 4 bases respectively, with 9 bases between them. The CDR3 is CASSQGRTTEAFF. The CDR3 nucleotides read TGTGCCAGCAGCCAGGGTCGGACCACTGAAGCTTTCTTT.

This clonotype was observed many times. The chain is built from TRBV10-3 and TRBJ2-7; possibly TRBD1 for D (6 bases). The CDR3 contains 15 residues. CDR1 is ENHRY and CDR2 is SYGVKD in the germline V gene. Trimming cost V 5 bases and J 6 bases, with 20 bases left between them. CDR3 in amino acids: CAISFLETGPSEQYF. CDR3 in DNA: TGTGCCATCAGTTTTTTAGAGACAGGCCCCTCCGAGCAGTACTTC.

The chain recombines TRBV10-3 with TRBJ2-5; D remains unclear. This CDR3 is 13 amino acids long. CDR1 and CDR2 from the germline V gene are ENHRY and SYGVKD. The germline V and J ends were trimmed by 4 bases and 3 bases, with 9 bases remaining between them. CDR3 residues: CAISGTEEETQYF. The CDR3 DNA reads TGTGCCATCAGTGGTACCGAGGAAGAGACCCAGTACTTC.

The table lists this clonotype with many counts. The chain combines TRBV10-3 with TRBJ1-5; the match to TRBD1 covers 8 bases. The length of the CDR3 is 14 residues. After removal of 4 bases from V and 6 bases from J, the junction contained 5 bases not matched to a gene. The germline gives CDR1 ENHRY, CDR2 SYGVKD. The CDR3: CAISGGTGSQPQHF. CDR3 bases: TGTGCCATCAGTGGCGGGACAGGTAGTCAGCCCCAGCATTTT.

Here the CDR3 DNA reads TGCAGCGTCGAACGACAGGAGGTGTACGAGCAGTACTTC. It is translated as CSVERQEVYEQYF. The genes are TRBV29-1 and TRBJ2-7, with a tentative D call TRBD1 (6 bases). The V gene lost 6 bases and the J gene lost 4 bases, with 16 bases spanning the gap. From germline, CDR1 is SQVTM and CDR2 ANQGSEA. The CDR3 totals 13 residues.

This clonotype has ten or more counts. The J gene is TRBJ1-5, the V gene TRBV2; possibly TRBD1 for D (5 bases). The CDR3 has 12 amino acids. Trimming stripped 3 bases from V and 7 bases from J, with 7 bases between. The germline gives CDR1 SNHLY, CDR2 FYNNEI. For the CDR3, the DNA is TGTGCCAGCAGTGAGGGGCGACAGCCCCAGCATTTT. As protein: CASSEGRQPQHF.

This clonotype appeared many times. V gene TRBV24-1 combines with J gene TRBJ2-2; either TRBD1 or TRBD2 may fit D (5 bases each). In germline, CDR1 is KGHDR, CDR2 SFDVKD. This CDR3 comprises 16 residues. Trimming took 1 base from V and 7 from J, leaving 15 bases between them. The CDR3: CATSDFGAMGVGELFF. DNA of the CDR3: TGTGCCACCAGTGATTTCGGGGCGATGGGTGTCGGGGAGCTGTTTTTT.

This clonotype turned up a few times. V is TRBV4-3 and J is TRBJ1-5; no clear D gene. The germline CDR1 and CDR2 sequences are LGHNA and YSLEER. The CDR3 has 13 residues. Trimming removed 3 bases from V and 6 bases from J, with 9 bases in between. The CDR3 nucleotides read TGCGCCAGCAGCCAGTCCCCCTTTCAGCCCCAGCATTTT. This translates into CASSQSPFQPQHF.

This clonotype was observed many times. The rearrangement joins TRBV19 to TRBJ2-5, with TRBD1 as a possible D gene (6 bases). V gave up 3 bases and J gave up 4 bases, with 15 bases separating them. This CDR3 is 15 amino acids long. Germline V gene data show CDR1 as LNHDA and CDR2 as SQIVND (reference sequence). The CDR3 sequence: CASSMGQGIRETQYF. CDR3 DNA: TGTGCCAGTAGTATGGGGCAGGGGATTCGAGAGACCCAGTACTTC.

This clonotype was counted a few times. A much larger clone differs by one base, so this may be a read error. The chain's CDR3 is CSARGVDTEAFF. CDR3 sequence (DNA): TGCAGTGCTAGAGGGGTGGACACTGAAGCTTTCTTT. The V and J genes are TRBV20-1 and TRBJ1-1; D remains ambiguous. Per the germline V gene, CDR1 is DFQATT and CDR2 is SNEGSKA (reference sequence). The CDR3 covers 12 residues. The V gene lost 1 base and the J gene lost 3 bases, with 6 bases spanning the gap.

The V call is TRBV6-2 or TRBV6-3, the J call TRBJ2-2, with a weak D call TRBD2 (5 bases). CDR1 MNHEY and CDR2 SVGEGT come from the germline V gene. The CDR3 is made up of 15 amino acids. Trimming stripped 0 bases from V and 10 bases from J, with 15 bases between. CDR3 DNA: TGTGCCAGCAGTTACTCCCTCGGGGTCCTCGCGGAGCTGTTTTTT. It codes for CASSYSLGVLAELFF.

The CDR3 coding sequence is TGTGCCAGCAGTTACGCGGGGGGAGAAAGCTACGAGCAGTACTTC. Its protein product is CASSYAGGESYEQYF. The chain carries TRBV7-9 and TRBJ2-7; 8 bases line up with TRBD2. The germline V gene has CDR1 SEHNR and CDR2 FQNEAQ (reference sequence). V gave up 6 bases and J gave up 3 bases; unmatched junction bases: 10. CDR3 length equals 15 residues.

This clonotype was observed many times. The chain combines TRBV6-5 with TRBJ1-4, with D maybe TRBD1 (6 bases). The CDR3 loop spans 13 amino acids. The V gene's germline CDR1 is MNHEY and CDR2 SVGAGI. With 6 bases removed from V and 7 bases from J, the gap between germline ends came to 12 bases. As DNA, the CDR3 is TGTGCCAGCAGGGCAGGGGAGGGTGAAAAACTGTTTTTT. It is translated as CASRAGEGEKLFF.

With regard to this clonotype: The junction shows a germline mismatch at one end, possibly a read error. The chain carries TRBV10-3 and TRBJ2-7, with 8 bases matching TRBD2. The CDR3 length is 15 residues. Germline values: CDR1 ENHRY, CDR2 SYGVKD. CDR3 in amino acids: CASSLAAGGKNEQYF. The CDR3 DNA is TGTGCCAGCAGTTTGGCGGCGGGGGGTAAGAACGAGCAGTACTTC.

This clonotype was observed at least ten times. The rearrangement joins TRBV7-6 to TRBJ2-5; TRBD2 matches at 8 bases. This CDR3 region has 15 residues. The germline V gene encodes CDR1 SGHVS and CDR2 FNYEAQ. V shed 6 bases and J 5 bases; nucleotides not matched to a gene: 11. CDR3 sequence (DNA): TGTGCCAGCAGGGAGGTCGGGGGGGGCCGGGAGACCCAGTACTTC. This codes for CASREVGGGRETQYF.

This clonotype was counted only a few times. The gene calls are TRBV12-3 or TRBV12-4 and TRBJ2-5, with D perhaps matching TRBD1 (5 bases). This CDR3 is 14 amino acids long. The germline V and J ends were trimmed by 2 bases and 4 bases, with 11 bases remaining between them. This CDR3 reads CASSLMQGGETQYF. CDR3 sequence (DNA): TGTGCCAGCAGTTTAATGCAGGGTGGAGAGACCCAGTACTTC.